A single sample is the source of the 25 T cell receptor beta chains below, sequenced in a study of cytomegalovirus exposure and HLA in healthy donors. With 60 Vbeta and 13 Jbeta primers, the PCR was carried out. The repertoire was sequenced with immunoSEQ multiplex PCR; TCRdb's copy has only in-frame clones and lacks some. The data hold about 190,000 clones, with 85% to 90% observed a single time. Sequences were obtained from PBMCs. The receptors were gathered from a woman aged 18-29 years in good health and CMV-seronegative.

Only a few counts were recorded for this clone. This chain links TRBV7-6 with TRBJ2-7; 13 positions match TRBD2. The V gene's germline CDR1 is SGHVS and CDR2 FNYEAQ. J was trimmed by 9 bases and V by 5 bases; bases with no gene match: 7. The CDR3 loop spans 14 amino acids. The CDR3: CASSPRTSGSPQYF. Written as DNA, the CDR3 is TGTGCCAGCAGCCCCCGGACTAGCGGGAGCCCGCAGTACTTC.

This sequence joins TRBV9 and TRBJ1-2; D is perhaps TRBD1 (5 bases). The CDR3 sequence is 14 residues long. Trimming left V 0 bases short and J 4 bases short, with 10 bases between. Germline assignment: CDR1 SGDLS and CDR2 YYNGEE. CDR3: CASSVEWGGYGYTF. CDR3 sequence (DNA): TGTGCCAGCAGCGTAGAGTGGGGGGGCTATGGCTACACCTTC.

The chain is built from TRBV7-8 and TRBJ2-5, with D hard to call. The germline gives CDR1 SGHVS, CDR2 FQNEAQ. V was cut by 5 bases and J by 4 bases, with 17 bases left in between. The CDR3 contains 15 residues. In nucleotides, the CDR3 is TGTGCCAGCAGCAAAGAGGATACAAGACTAGAGACCCAGTACTTC. Protein product: CASSKEDTRLETQYF.

This clone was seen a handful of times. The chain recombines TRBV30 with TRBJ2-7; 8 bases are a match to TRBD1. This CDR3 region has 15 residues. Per the germline V gene, CDR1 is GTSNPN and CDR2 is SVGIG (reference sequence). V shed 2 bases, J shed 2 bases, and the junction held 8 bases outside the gene matches. For the CDR3, the DNA is TGTGCCTGGAGTCCAGGACAGGGAATTCCCTACGAGCAGTACTTC. Its translation is CAWSPGQGIPYEQYF. Supplemented by reference TRBV30 and TRBJ2-7, the full variable domain reads SQTIHQWPATLVQPVGSPLSLECTVEGTSNPNLYWYRQAAGRGLQLLFYSVGIGQISSEVPQNLSASRPQDRQFILSSKKLLLSDSGFYLCAWSPGQGIPYEQYFGPGTRLTVT.

Comment on this clone: Additional DNA sequences in this sample encode the identical CDR3. The chain recombines TRBV5-6 with TRBJ2-3, with TRBD2 matching over 12 bases. V was clipped by 2 bases and J by 9 bases; unmatched bases: 10. Germline V lookup: CDR1 SGHDT, CDR2 YYEEEE. The CDR3 spans 16 residues. The CDR3 coding sequence is TGTGCCAGCAGCTTTCGGACTAGCGGGGTGGGGGGGACGCAGTATTTT. Residues: CASSFRTSGVGGTQYF.

Comments on this clone: The junction differs from germline at one of its ends, possibly a read error. V usage is TRBV7-9 and J usage is TRBJ1-6; D remains ambiguous. This CDR3 contains 15 residues. CDR1 is SEHNR and CDR2 is FQNEAQ in the germline V gene (reference sequence). The DNA for the CDR3 is TGTTCCAGCAGCTTAACCCAGTCCTATAATTCACCCCTCCACTTT. Encoded protein: CSSSLTQSYNSPLHF. Drawing the rest from reference TRBV7-9 and TRBJ1-6, the complete variable domain is DTGVSQNPRHKITKRGQNVTFRCDPISEHNRLYWYRQTLGQGPEFLTYFQNEAQLEKSRLLSDRFSAERPKGSFSTLEIQRTEQGDSAMYLCSSSLTQSYNSPLHFGNGTRLTVT.

The rearrangement joins TRBV4-1 to TRBJ1-4, with D possibly being TRBD1 (6 bases). Germline CDR1 reads MGHRA; CDR2 reads YSYEKL. The CDR3 has 14 residues. V lost 3 bases, J lost 8 bases, and 13 bases lay in between. Written as DNA, the CDR3 is TGCGCCAGCAGCCAGGGGCAGGGGATCGAAAAACTGTTTTTT. Translation gives CASSQGQGIEKLFF.

The chain has TRBV11-1 and TRBJ2-5; maybe TRBD2 (6 bases). Trimming removed 1 base at V and 1 base at J, with 13 bases between. The CDR3 runs to 16 residues. Germline values: CDR1 SGHAT, CDR2 FQDESV (reference sequence). The CDR3 sequence: CASSLGGVGLQETQYF. The CDR3 DNA follows: TGTGCCAGCAGCTTAGGGGGGGTTGGACTCCAAGAGACCCAGTACTTC.

The genes are TRBV6-5 and TRBJ2-7, with TRBD1 matching 9 bases. Trimming cost V 4 bases and J 3 bases; bases outside gene matches: 7. CDR3 length equals 15 residues. The V gene's germline CDR1 is MNHEY and CDR2 SVGAGI. The CDR3: CASSSRSGQGYEQYF. The CDR3 DNA reads TGTGCCAGCAGTTCCCGTTCGGGACAGGGCTACGAGCAGTACTTC.

V gene TRBV27 combines with J gene TRBJ2-5; 7 positions agree with TRBD1. The CDR3 is made up of 15 amino acids. Germline CDR1 reads MNHEY; CDR2 reads SMNVEV (reference sequence). With V trimmed by 4 bases and J by 2 bases, 7 bases remained unmatched. CDR3 DNA sequence: TGTGCCAGCAGTTGGGGAAGGGGGCGGCAAGAGACCCAGTACTTC. Its protein is CASSWGRGRQETQYF.

This clone appeared once. This rearrangement joins TRBV28 to TRBJ1-5; TRBD1 might be the D (6 bases). V was clipped by 8 bases and J by 1 base, with 9 bases between them. The CDR3 consists of 13 residues. In germline, CDR1 is MDHEN, CDR2 SYDVKM. The CDR3 DNA follows: TGTGCCAGCTCCGGACAGAGCAATCAGCCCCAGCATTTT. This encodes CASSGQSNQPQHF.

This clone showed up just a few times. The chain couples TRBV18 to TRBJ2-7; D is perhaps TRBD2 (6 bases). Germline CDR1 reads KGHSH; CDR2 reads LQKENI. The germline V and J ends were trimmed by 5 bases and 0 bases, with 14 bases remaining between them. The CDR3 covers 15 residues. CDR3 nucleotides: TGTGCCAGCTCATCACTAGCCCCGAGCTCCTACGAGCAGTACTTC. Protein: CASSSLAPSSYEQYF. Combining the CDR3 with reference TRBV18 and TRBJ2-7 gives the whole variable domain NAGVMQNPRHLVRRRGQEARLRCSPMKGHSHVYWYRQLPEEGLKFMVYLQKENIIDESGMPKERFSAEFPKEGPSILRIQQVVRGDSAAYFCASSSLAPSSYEQYFGPGTRLTVT.

This clone was seen more than once but under ten times. CDR3 in DNA: TGTGCCAGCAGCCAAGATCTACAGGGACCCTCTTCCTACAATGAGCAGTTCTTC. This translates into CASSQDLQGPSSYNEQFF. The gene calls are TRBV4-2 and TRBJ2-1, with a possible D match to TRBD1 (6 bases). Germline CDR1 LGHNA, CDR2 YNFKEQ. Trimming took 0 bases from V and 1 from J, leaving 16 bases between them. The CDR3 extends over 18 amino acids.

This rearrangement joins TRBV5-4 to TRBJ2-5, with D possibly TRBD1 on 6 matching bases. The J call may be faulty, since TRBJ2-7 better matches the DNA end. The CDR3 length is 17 residues. Germline-derived CDR1 and CDR2 are SGHNT and YYREEE (reference sequence). CDR3 amino acids: CASSLGIGGAALYEQYF. In nucleotides, the CDR3 is TGTGCCAGCAGCTTGGGTATTGGGGGCGCAGCTCTTTACGAGCAGTACTTC.

J is TRBJ2-1 and V is TRBV4-3, with D possibly being TRBD1 (7 bases). V dropped 3 bases and J dropped 7 bases, with 13 bases sitting between them. CDR1 LGHNA and CDR2 YSLEER come from the germline V gene. This CDR3 contains 14 residues. The CDR3, as DNA: TGCGCCAGCAGCCACGCGGGACAGACGAATGAGCAGTTCTTC. Its translation: CASSHAGQTNEQFF.

The CDR3 reads CASSLAGNGNTIYF. CDR3 DNA: TGCGCCAGCAGCTTGGCAGGGAACGGAAACACCATATATTTT. The rearrangement joins TRBV5-1 to TRBJ1-3; D possibly corresponds to TRBD1 (5 bases). Trimming took off 0 bases at V and 4 bases at J, with 8 bases between the two ends. This CDR3 comprises 14 residues. The germline V gene encodes CDR1 SGHRS and CDR2 YFSETQ.

This clone was seen just once. The chain carries TRBV29-1 and TRBJ2-5, with 9 bases that match TRBD1. Germline loops: CDR1 SQVTM, CDR2 ANQGSEA. Germline trimming cut 0 bases from V and 4 bases from J; bases unmatched to any gene: 9. This CDR3 comprises 16 residues. The CDR3 DNA reads as TGCAGCGTTGAAGATAGAGACAGGGGGTCCCCAGAGACCCAGTACTTC. It codes for CSVEDRDRGSPETQYF.

The J gene is TRBJ2-7, the V gene TRBV19; D may be TRBD2 (6 bases). Trimming pared 0 bases from V and 3 bases from J, leaving 12 bases between. Germline values: CDR1 LNHDA, CDR2 SQIVND (reference sequence). This CDR3 is built from 15 residues. The CDR3 loop reads CASSIDGGPRYEQYF. In DNA form, the CDR3 reads TGTGCCAGTAGTATAGACGGGGGTCCGCGCTACGAGCAGTACTTC.

The rearrangement uses TRBV7-9 and TRBJ1-2, with D possibly matching TRBD1 (5 bases). This CDR3 spans 15 amino acids. Per the germline V gene, CDR1 is SEHNR and CDR2 is FQNEAQ (reference sequence). The ends were cut back, 1 base at V and 4 bases at J, with 13 bases in the middle. The chain's CDR3 is CASSLGSGQSYGYTF. The CDR3 DNA is TGTGCCAGCAGCTTAGGGTCTGGACAAAGCTATGGCTACACCTTC.

In its sample, this clone was seen a few times. This chain uses TRBV19 with TRBJ2-7, with 7 nucleotides matching TRBD2. CDR3 length: 13 residues. Per the germline V gene, CDR1 is LNHDA and CDR2 is SQIVND (reference sequence). J lost 1 base, V lost 8 bases, and 5 bases had no gene match. The CDR3 is CASRGGSSYEQYF. CDR3 DNA sequence: TGTGCCAGTCGAGGCGGGAGTTCCTACGAGCAGTACTTC.

This clone was seen a single time. V is TRBV4-1 and J is TRBJ2-1; TRBD2 might be the D (6 bases). Per the germline V gene, CDR1 is MGHRA and CDR2 is YSYEKL. The CDR3 contains 13 residues. Trimming left V 4 bases short and J 6 bases short, with 10 bases between. CDR3 DNA sequence: TGCGCCAGCAGCCCTTTGACTAGCAATGAGCAGTTCTTC. It encodes CASSPLTSNEQFF.

This clone has a handful of counts. The chain employs TRBV27 and TRBJ1-4, with 11 bases that match TRBD1. Germline CDR1 is MNHEY and CDR2 is SMNVEV (reference sequence). The CDR3 totals 21 residues. Trimming at V came to 3 bases and at J to 2 bases, leaving 17 bases not matched to a gene. CDR3 region: CASSFRGSGTGGTWTNEKLFF. Here the CDR3 DNA reads TGTGCCAGCAGTTTCCGAGGATCCGGGACAGGGGGTACGTGGACTAATGAAAAACTGTTTTTT.

In this sample, this clone turned up a few times. The CDR3 spells CASSSTGGPYNEQFF. The DNA for the CDR3 is TGTGCCAGCAGCTCCACAGGGGGACCCTACAATGAGCAGTTCTTC. This chain connects TRBV7-8 to TRBJ2-1; 8 positions match TRBD1. Germline trimming cut 4 bases from V and 2 bases from J; bases unmatched to any gene: 4. Germline CDR1 is SGHVS and CDR2 is FQNEAQ. CDR3 length equals 15 residues.

The chain joins TRBV9 to TRBJ2-7; 9 bases match TRBD2. CDR1 is SGDLS, CDR2 YYNGEE, per germline. The CDR3 sequence is 16 residues long. V shed 1 base, J shed 1 base, and the junction held 6 bases outside the gene matches. The CDR3 nucleotides are TGTGCCAGCAGCGTAAACCCTAGCGGGAAGTCCTACGAGCAGTACTTC. It specifies CASSVNPSGKSYEQYF. Complete variable domain (other parts from reference TRBV9 and TRBJ2-7): DSGVTQTPKHLITATGQRVTLRCSPRSGDLSVYWYQQSLDQGLQFLIQYYNGEERAKGNILERFSAQQFPDLHSELNLSSLELGDSALYFCASSVNPSGKSYEQYFGPGTRLTVT.

The chain employs TRBV7-2 and TRBJ2-3; TRBD2 matches at 7 bases. Germline lookup yields CDR1 SGHTA and CDR2 FQGNSA. J lost 4 bases, V lost 4 bases, and 8 bases had no gene match. The CDR3 runs 15 residues. This chain's CDR3 is CASSSQAGSADTQYF. The CDR3 nucleotides read TGTGCCAGCAGCTCGCAAGCGGGGTCCGCAGATACGCAGTATTTT.